Described below is a single T cell receptor beta chain sequence and its context. Its antigen is unidentified. The PCR had 60 Vbeta and 13 Jbeta primers. In the original processing: The count from a later analysis was some 83 million unique TCR beta chains, some 9.9 million of them shared. Sequencing used immunoSEQ multiplex PCR; TCRdb keeps in-frame clones, though not all of them. The V and J calls and clone size are taken from that table; D and trimming were inferred from the DNA. This sample has over 150,000 clones, with about 80% found just once. There are 14 residues in the CDR3. Trimming left V 4 bases short and J 0 bases short, with 11 bases between. CDR1 and CDR2 from the germline V gene are SGDLS and YYNGEE. This entry comes from a study of cytomegalovirus exposure and HLA in healthy donors. In the study overall: As released early, the data held about 85 million unique TCRs from HLA-typed donors. General study results and limits: A later analysis reported that several of the most significant clusters appeared to be linked to common viral pathogens, among them Epstein-Barr virus. TRBV6-2, TRBV6-3 and other indistinguishable V segments were excluded.

Source material: PBMCs. The chain couples TRBV9 to TRBJ2-7, with a possible D match to TRBD2 (5 bases). The clonotype was recovered from a man between 18 and 35 years old in good health and CMV-seronegative. Here the CDR3 reads CASSPGLDSYEQYF. The CDR3 nucleotides read TGTGCCAGCAGCCCAGGACTCGACTCCTACGAGCAGTACTTC.